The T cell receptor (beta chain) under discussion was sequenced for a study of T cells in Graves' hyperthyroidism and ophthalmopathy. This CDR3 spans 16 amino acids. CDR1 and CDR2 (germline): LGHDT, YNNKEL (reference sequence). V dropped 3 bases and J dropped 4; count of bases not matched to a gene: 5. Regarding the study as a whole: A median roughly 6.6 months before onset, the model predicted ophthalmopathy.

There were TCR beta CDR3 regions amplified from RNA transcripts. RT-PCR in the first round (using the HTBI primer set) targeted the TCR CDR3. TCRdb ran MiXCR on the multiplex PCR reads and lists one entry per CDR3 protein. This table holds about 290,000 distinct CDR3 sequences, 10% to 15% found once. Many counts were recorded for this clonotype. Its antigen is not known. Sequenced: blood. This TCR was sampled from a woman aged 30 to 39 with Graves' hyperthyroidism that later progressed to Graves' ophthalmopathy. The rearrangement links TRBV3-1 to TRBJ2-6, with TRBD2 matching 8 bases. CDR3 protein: CASSQSGGTGANVLTF. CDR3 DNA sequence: TGTGCCAGCAGCCAGAGCGGGGGAACGGGGGCCAACGTCCTGACTTTC.